This T cell receptor beta chain is from a study of blood T cell repertoires in COVID-19 (dated by TCRdb to about 2020). Some background on the complete study: The collaborator samples originated in the United States, Italy and Spain and spanned the acute and convalescent phases of COVID-19. A de-identified subject ID, COVID-19 status, age in years and sex were almost always included in the sample metadata. The material from the prospective study consisted of cDNA or gDNA derived from T cells, B-cell-depleted T cells, or PBMCs. Samples came from the ongoing ImmuneRACE study (first 160 participants) plus 1,254 subjects from 6 global collaborators. Subjects who had been exposed to COVID-19, were actively infected with it, or had recovered from it provided the deeply sampled blood TCRbeta repertoires that made up the dataset. The repertoires were released in a freely available public database meant as a resource for research on the immune response to SARS-CoV-2. HLA class I and class II types, where available, came from metadata supplied by the sample provider rather than from assay-based typing.

The V end loses 4 bases and the J end loses 4 bases, and a stretch of 17 bases separates them. The CDR3 goes from the cysteine to the phenylalanine over 15 residues. Just CDR3 DNA is preserved here, 45 bases in frame from base 1. The germline V gene provides CDR1 SGHRS and CDR2 YFSETQ. Results the study describes overall, beyond this receptor: How much clinical and demographic metadata was included differed by source and by participant, and the metadata was provided uncurated.

TCRbeta CDR3 regions were amplified from genomic DNA using the immunoSEQ Assay, a bias-controlled multiplex PCR. The authors' pipeline ran thus. The number of nucleated cells in each sample was estimated from the amplification of reference gene primers within the assay. Sequence reads were collapsed and filtered to measure the absolute abundance of every unique TCRbeta CDR3 rearrangement. For each sample, productive Simpson clonality was calculated by taking the square root of Simpson's diversity index across productive rearrangements. TCRdb's version of the immuneACCESS table is confined to in-frame rearrangements and falls short of the full clone set. An unresolved V gene accounts for under half of the shortfall where checked; the remainder is of unknown origin. That table is the source of V, J and clone size, and D and trimming were worked out from the DNA. The sample table shows 250,000 to 350,000 clones, and 90% are seen once. Roughly 1.6% of the sample goes to the ten largest clones.

Of note for this clone: The antigen it binds to is not known. One base away there is no much larger clone; base qualities are not given.

Participants in the prospective study were enrolled through a virtual design, were aged roughly 18 to 95 years, and lived in roughly 25 United States geographic areas. To assign participants to cohorts, the prospective study relied on clinical history that participants themselves reported in a screening survey and a study questionnaire. In the prospective study, mobile phlebotomists collected whole blood, serum and a nasopharyngeal or oropharyngeal swab from each participant. Prospective study participants could optionally give additional blood draws and questionnaires over a 2-month period. Blood samples from the prospective study were shipped frozen or at room temperature prior to DNA extraction.

This receptor was obtained from a young woman with acute COVID-19. The rearrangement combines TRBV5-1 with TRBJ1-2; D gene: possibly TRBD1, on 6 matching bases. Sequences were obtained from PBMCs or T cells enriched from blood (not recorded which). The CDR3: CASSVGTTGIYGYTF. In nucleotides, the sequence is TGCGCCAGCAGCGTAGGGACTACAGGGATCTATGGCTACACCTTC.